This TCR beta chain comes out of a study of blood T cell repertoires in COVID-19. On the study more broadly: COVID-19 samples from acute and convalescent phases originated in the United States, Italy and Spain. PBMCs, B-cell-depleted T cells, or T cells provided the cDNA or gDNA that made up the material.

Authors' processing steps: By means of reference gene primer amplification, nucleated cell counts were estimated. Method: immunoSEQ multiplex PCR; TCRdb's copy keeps in-frame clones and lacks some. V, J and clone size derive from that table, while D and trimming were established from the DNA sequence. The sample lists about 110,000 clones, 80% to 90% occurring once. The germline CDR1 and CDR2 sequences are SGHTS and YDEGEE. The CDR3 is 16 amino acids. With 4 bases clipped from V and 6 bases from J, the junction kept 12 bases outside the gene matches. The TCR originated in a woman of 80 years or more with active or convalescent COVID-19. The specimen was peripheral blood. The chain employs TRBV5-8 and TRBJ2-3; 9 bases line up with TRBD2. CDR3 nucleotides: TGTGCCAGCAGCATATCCGGGACTAGCAACCCGGATACGCAGTATTTT. It codes for CASSISGTSNPDTQYF.